This is a list of T cell receptor beta chains from one sample in a study of T cells after yellow fever vaccination. From the 5' RACE reads, TCRdb called clonotypes with MiXCR, one entry per CDR3 protein. The profile shows a few hundred thousand distinct CDR3 sequences, 6.9% of them singletons. The sequences come from CD4+ T cells sorted from PBMCs, collected 15 days after the yellow fever booster vaccination. These TCRs come from a man aged 25-40 years who received the YFV17D yellow fever vaccine. Both conserved end residues are part of each CDR3. D genes are given only for firm matches. Clone size is shown for a subset of rows, as once, few, many or a class of expanded clone.

size: few; D: NA; length: 14; J: TRBJ2-7; V: TRBV7-6; CDR3: CASSRELASYEQYF; DNA: TGTGCCAGCAGCAGGGAGCTAGCGTCCTACGAGCAGTACTTC
size: NA; D: NA; length: 14; J: TRBJ2-6; V: TRBV19; CDR3: CARAWASGANVLTF; DNA: TGTGCCAGAGCATGGGCCTCTGGGGCCAACGTCCTGACTTTC
size: many; D: TRBD2; length: 15; J: TRBJ2-7; V: TRBV5-6; CDR3: CASSQLAGGTYEQYF; DNA: TGTGCCAGCAGCCAGCTAGCGGGAGGGACCTACGAGCAGTACTTC
size: few; D: TRBD1; length: 13; J: TRBJ1-4; V: TRBV19; CDR3: CASIDRADEKLFF; DNA: TGTGCCAGTATCGACAGGGCGGACGAAAAACTGTTTTTT
size: few; D: NA; length: 13; J: TRBJ2-3; V: TRBV20-1; CDR3: CSARPPSRDTQYF; DNA: TGCAGTGCTAGACCCCCCTCCCGAGATACGCAGTATTTT
size: many; D: NA; length: 14; J: TRBJ2-3; V: TRBV18; CDR3: CASSGGTGSDTQYF; DNA: TGTGCCAGCTCAGGAGGAACAGGGTCGGATACGCAGTATTTT
size: many; D: TRBD2; length: 15; J: TRBJ2-1; V: TRBV11-2; CDR3: CASSPTSGPRNEQFF; DNA: TGTGCCAGCAGCCCGACTAGCGGGCCACGAAATGAGCAGTTCTTC
size: NA; D: NA; length: 12; J: TRBJ1-5; V: TRBV20-1; CDR3: CSATANNQPQHF; DNA: TGCAGTGCGACAGCCAACAATCAGCCCCAGCATTTT
size: many; D: NA; length: 16; J: TRBJ2-1; V: TRBV7-6; CDR3: CASSSDWGGFENEQFF; DNA: TGTGCCAGCAGCTCCGATTGGGGGGGCTTTGAAAATGAGCAGTTCTTC
size: many; D: TRBD1; length: 15; J: TRBJ1-2; V: TRBV24-1; CDR3: CATSDPTGGSYGYTF; DNA: TGTGCCACCAGTGATCCGACAGGGGGCTCCTATGGCTACACCTTC
size: many; D: NA; length: 14; J: TRBJ2-1; V: TRBV5-1; CDR3: CASSQTDVYNEQFF; DNA: TGCGCCAGCAGCCAGACGGACGTGTACAATGAGCAGTTCTTC
size: many; D: NA; length: 16; J: TRBJ2-7; V: TRBV4-2; CDR3: CASSQDRPDSPYEQYF; DNA: TGTGCCAGCAGCCAAGATAGACCGGACAGCCCCTACGAGCAGTACTTC
size: many; D: TRBD1; length: 14; J: TRBJ2-3; V: TRBV7-2; CDR3: CASSQDRETDTQYF; DNA: TGTGCCAGCAGCCAGGACAGGGAGACAGATACGCAGTATTTT
size: many; D: NA; length: 16; J: TRBJ2-1; V: TRBV10-2; CDR3: CASRGHARPTNNEQFF; DNA: TGCGCCAGCCGGGGACATGCCCGTCCGACTAATAATGAGCAGTTCTTC
size: many; D: NA; length: 12; J: TRBJ1-2; V: TRBV30; CDR3: CAWSVQGGGYTF; DNA: TGTGCCTGGAGTGTACAGGGAGGTGGCTACACCTTC
size: NA; D: TRBD1; length: 18; J: TRBJ1-1; V: TRBV7-2; CDR3: CASSYRAGTGLRNTEAFF; DNA: TGTGCCAGCAGCTATAGGGCTGGGACAGGGCTCCGGAACACTGAAGCTTTCTTT
size: few; D: TRBD2; length: 17; J: TRBJ2-1; V: TRBV20-1; CDR3: CSARSSGGRPFYNEQFF; DNA: TGCAGTGCTAGATCCTCGGGGGGGAGACCCTTTTACAATGAGCAGTTCTTC
size: few; D: NA; length: 14; J: TRBJ2-3; V: TRBV25-1; CDR3: CASSGGIPTDTQYF; DNA: TGTGCCAGCAGTGGAGGGATTCCCACAGATACGCAGTATTTT
size: many; D: TRBD2; length: 16; J: TRBJ2-3; V: TRBV5-1; CDR3: CASSLAGLAGADTQYF; DNA: TGCGCCAGCAGCTTGGCGGGACTAGCGGGAGCAGATACGCAGTATTTT
size: few; D: TRBD2; length: 15; J: TRBJ2-1; V: TRBV4-3; CDR3: CASSALAGVYNEQFF; DNA: TGCGCCAGCTCCGCCCTAGCGGGAGTTTACAATGAGCAGTTCTTC
size: many; D: NA; length: 14; J: TRBJ1-4; V: TRBV7-9; CDR3: CASSRGDGDEKLFF; DNA: TGTGCCAGCAGCCGAGGGGACGGGGATGAAAAACTGTTTTTT
size: few; D: NA; length: 15; J: TRBJ2-4; V: TRBV7-2; CDR3: CASSRGTVAKNIQYF; DNA: TGTGCCAGCAGCCGAGGGACTGTAGCCAAAAACATTCAGTACTTC
size: few; D: NA; length: 15; J: TRBJ2-7; V: TRBV11-2; CDR3: CASSFDRVGSYEQYF; DNA: TGTGCCAGCAGCTTTGACCGGGTGGGATCCTACGAGCAGTACTTC
size: many; D: TRBD2; length: 15; J: TRBJ2-1; V: TRBV5-1; CDR3: CASSLQRESYNEQFF; DNA: TGCGCCAGCAGCTTACAGCGGGAGTCCTACAATGAGCAGTTCTTC
size: few; D: NA; length: 15; J: TRBJ2-1; V: TRBV12-3/TRBV12-4; CDR3: CASSPSRGFYNEQFF; DNA: TGTGCCAGCAGTCCCTCAAGGGGCTTTTACAATGAGCAGTTCTTC
size: few; D: NA; length: 14; J: TRBJ1-1; V: TRBV30; CDR3: CAWSWDLRATEAFF; DNA: TGTGCCTGGAGTTGGGACTTAAGGGCTACTGAAGCTTTCTTT
size: few; D: NA; length: 14; J: TRBJ2-4; V: TRBV10-3; CDR3: CAISLPGNKNIQYF; DNA: TGTGCCATCAGCCTGCCGGGGAACAAAAACATTCAGTACTTC
size: few; D: NA; length: 14; J: TRBJ2-5; V: TRBV7-2; CDR3: CASSASSVEGTQYF; DNA: TGTGCCAGCAGCGCGTCCAGCGTGGAAGGGACCCAGTACTTC
size: NA; D: TRBD2; length: 14; J: TRBJ2-1; V: TRBV5-1; CDR3: CASSSGLAGFEQFF; DNA: TGCGCCAGCAGCTCGGGACTAGCGGGATTTGAGCAGTTCTTC
size: NA; D: NA; length: 13; J: TRBJ2-1; V: TRBV11-1; CDR3: CASSFFGNNEQFF; DNA: TGTGCCAGCAGCTTCTTCGGGAACAATGAGCAGTTCTTC
size: few; D: NA; length: 11; J: TRBJ2-2; V: TRBV19; CDR3: CASRFSGELFF; DNA: TGTGCCAGTAGGTTTTCCGGGGAGCTGTTTTTT
size: NA; D: NA; length: 13; J: TRBJ2-2; V: TRBV7-3; CDR3: CASARDNTGELFF; DNA: TGTGCCAGCGCGCGGGACAACACCGGGGAGCTGTTTTTT
size: NA; D: TRBD1; length: 13; J: TRBJ2-7; V: TRBV7-2; CDR3: CASRLTTGDEQYF; DNA: TGTGCCAGCAGACTTACTACAGGGGACGAGCAGTACTTC
size: few; D: TRBD2; length: 14; J: TRBJ2-2; V: TRBV3-1; CDR3: CASGSGSGTGELFF; DNA: TGTGCCAGCGGAAGCGGGAGTGGGACCGGGGAGCTGTTTTTT
size: many; D: NA; length: 17; J: TRBJ2-7; V: TRBV7-7; CDR3: CASSPGPLASPHPVQYF; DNA: TGTGCCAGCAGCCCGGGACCACTGGCAAGTCCACACCCGGTGCAGTACTTC
size: few; D: NA; length: 12; J: TRBJ1-5; V: TRBV12-3/TRBV12-4; CDR3: CASSLVGNNQHF; DNA: TGTGCCAGCAGTTTGGTGGGAAACAACCAGCATTTT
size: few; D: TRBD2; length: 15; J: TRBJ2-1; V: TRBV20-1; CDR3: CSARGGLAGRNEQFF; DNA: TGCAGTGCTAGGGGGGGACTAGCGGGCAGAAATGAGCAGTTCTTC
size: few; D: TRBD2; length: 15; J: TRBJ2-3; V: TRBV28; CDR3: CASRSSGRNTDTQYF; DNA: TGTGCCAGCAGGTCGAGCGGGAGAAACACAGATACGCAGTATTTT
size: NA; D: NA; length: 12; J: TRBJ2-5; V: TRBV19; CDR3: CASRDRQETQYF; DNA: TGTGCCAGTAGGGATCGACAAGAGACCCAGTACTTC
size: NA; D: TRBD1; length: 17; J: TRBJ2-6; V: TRBV7-6; CDR3: CASSPGQGSPGANVLTF; DNA: TGTGCCAGCAGCCCGGGACAGGGGAGCCCTGGGGCCAACGTCCTGACTTTC
size: few; D: NA; length: 14; J: TRBJ1-2; V: TRBV7-2; CDR3: CASSLGGQFYGYTF; DNA: TGTGCCAGCAGCTTAGGGGGACAATTCTATGGCTACACCTTC
size: many; D: TRBD2; length: 12; J: TRBJ2-7; V: TRBV29-1; CDR3: CSAGPGGYEQYF; DNA: TGCAGCGCGGGTCCGGGGGGTTACGAGCAGTACTTC
size: NA; D: NA; length: 15; J: TRBJ2-3; V: TRBV7-2; CDR3: CASSAASPHTDTQYF; DNA: TGTGCCAGCAGCGCCGCCAGCCCCCACACAGATACGCAGTATTTT
size: NA; D: TRBD1; length: 14; J: TRBJ2-4; V: TRBV27; CDR3: CASSTRTGENIQYF; DNA: TGTGCCAGCAGTACCCGGACAGGGGAAAACATTCAGTACTTC
size: few; D: NA; length: 15; J: TRBJ2-5; V: TRBV18; CDR3: CASSPLAGEVETQYF; DNA: TGTGCCAGCTCACCACTGGCAGGGGAGGTGGAGACCCAGTACTTC
size: few; D: NA; length: 16; J: TRBJ1-6; V: TRBV5-1; CDR3: CASSHVTRDRHSPLHF; DNA: TGCGCCAGCAGTCACGTCACTCGGGACCGCCATTCACCCCTCCACTTT
size: few; D: TRBD1; length: 15; J: TRBJ2-1; V: TRBV20-1; CDR3: CSAVTPNRGHNEQFF; DNA: TGCAGTGCTGTAACTCCGAACAGGGGCCACAATGAGCAGTTCTTC
size: NA; D: TRBD1; length: 14; J: TRBJ2-7; V: TRBV18; CDR3: CASSPLGQGDEQYF; DNA: TGTGCCAGCTCACCGCTGGGACAGGGAGACGAGCAGTACTTC
size: few; D: TRBD1; length: 14; J: TRBJ1-1; V: TRBV12-3/TRBV12-4; CDR3: CASTLGQMNTEAFF; DNA: TGTGCCAGCACCTTGGGACAGATGAACACTGAAGCTTTCTTT
size: NA; D: NA; length: 12; J: TRBJ2-1; V: TRBV10-3; CDR3: CATGFGERVGFF; DNA: TGTGCCACCGGGTTTGGAGAACGAGTTGGATTCTTC
size: NA; D: NA; length: 14; J: TRBJ2-7; V: TRBV12-3/TRBV12-4; CDR3: CASSETRGVYEQYF; DNA: TGTGCCAGCAGCGAAACCAGGGGGGTCTACGAGCAGTACTTC
size: few; D: TRBD2; length: 14; J: TRBJ2-7; V: TRBV15; CDR3: CATSRDRGSYEQYF; DNA: TGTGCCACCAGCAGAGATCGCGGGAGTTACGAGCAGTACTTC